The 8 T cell receptor beta chains below were found in one sample sequenced in a study of control samples from healthy donors and cancer patients (dated by TCRdb to about 2020). Library method: the immunoSEQ multiplex PCR assay. The clones in this table, taken by TCRdb from immuneACCESS, are in-frame only. Not every clone is retained; where verified, under half of the shortfall comes from an unresolved V gene, and the cause of the rest is unknown. For this sample there are roughly 130,000 clones; approximately 94% appear just once. Less than 4% of the sample goes to the ten largest clones. Sequencing input: blood. These receptors all stem from a man under 40 in good health.

The CDR3 here is CASSHFGGSNYGYTF. In DNA form, the CDR3 reads TGTGCCAGCAGCCATTTCGGGGGATCTAACTATGGCTACACCTTC. The rearrangement uses TRBV14 and TRBJ1-2; D is perhaps TRBD1 (5 bases). The CDR3 extends over 15 amino acids. V was trimmed by 3 bases and J by 0 bases, leaving 11 bases between them. In germline, CDR1 is SGHDN, CDR2 FVKESK. Looking up the rest from reference TRBV14 and TRBJ1-2 gives the full variable domain: EAGVTQFPSHSVIEKGQTVTLRCDPISGHDNLYWYRRVMGKEIKFLLHFVKESKQDESGMPNNRFLAERTGGTYSTLKVQPAELEDSGVYFCASSHFGGSNYGYTFGSGTRLTVV.

The chain couples TRBV9 to TRBJ2-2; D is unclear. The CDR3 is 14 amino acids. Per the germline V gene, CDR1 is SGDLS and CDR2 is YYNGEE. V was cut by 4 bases and J by 4 bases, with 11 bases left in between. The CDR3 coding sequence is TGTGCCAGCAGCTACGACATTGGCACCGGGGAGCTGTTTTTT. Protein: CASSYDIGTGELFF.

V usage is TRBV9 and J usage is TRBJ1-4; a weak D match, TRBD1 (6 bases). The CDR3 contains 15 residues. The V end lost 3 bases, the J end lost 2 bases, and 11 bases lay between the germline ends. CDR1 is SGDLS, CDR2 YYNGEE, per germline. CDR3 loop: CASSASDRTNEKLFF. The CDR3 region has the DNA TGTGCCAGCAGCGCATCCGACAGGACTAATGAAAAACTGTTTTTT. The full variable domain, completed using reference TRBV9 and TRBJ1-4, is DSGVTQTPKHLITATGQRVTLRCSPRSGDLSVYWYQQSLDQGLQFLIQYYNGEERAKGNILERFSAQQFPDLHSELNLSSLELGDSALYFCASSASDRTNEKLFFGSGTQLSVL.

The genes are TRBV11-2 and TRBJ2-2; D perhaps matches TRBD1 (5 bases). The germline V gene has CDR1 SGHAT and CDR2 FQNNGV. The CDR3 is 16 amino acids. Deletions cut 7 bases from V and 0 bases from J, with 15 bases between. CDR3 sequence reads: CASTKGILTNTGELFF. The CDR3 coding sequence is TGTGCCAGCACCAAGGGGATCTTAACGAACACCGGGGAGCTGTTTTTT.

The chain uses TRBV6-6 and TRBJ1-5; D unclear. This CDR3 comprises 15 residues. The V end lost 4 bases, the J end lost 4 bases, and 14 bases lay between the germline ends. The germline gives CDR1 MNHNY, CDR2 SVGAGI (reference sequence). CDR3 bases: TGTGCCAGCAGTTCTTCCCACGGGAAGAATCAGCCCCAGCATTTT. This encodes CASSSSHGKNQPQHF.

The genes are TRBV2 and TRBJ1-5; D remains unclear. Trimming left V 0 bases short and J 11 bases short, with 11 bases between. This CDR3 comprises 13 residues. Germline assignment: CDR1 SNHLY and CDR2 FYNNEI. The CDR3 sequence: CASSEAQWSAQHF. The CDR3 DNA reads TGTGCCAGCAGTGAAGCGCAGTGGTCGGCCCAGCATTTT.

The chain combines TRBV7-2 with TRBJ1-2; maybe TRBD1 (5 bases). This CDR3 contains 15 residues. In germline, CDR1 is SGHTA, CDR2 FQGNSA. Trimming took off 4 bases at V and 6 bases at J, with 18 bases between the two ends. The DNA for the CDR3 is TGTGCCAGCAGCTCCATAGCCAGGGTCGGGGATGGCTACACCTTC. This codes for CASSSIARVGDGYTF.

This rearrangement joins TRBV4-3 to TRBJ2-7; D may correspond to TRBD1 or TRBD2 (5 bases each). V was shortened by 0 bases and J by 4 bases, with 10 bases between the two germline ends. Per the germline V gene, CDR1 is LGHNA and CDR2 is YSLEER. The CDR3 has 14 amino acids. CDR3 sequence: CASSQDGTGYEQYF. The CDR3 region has the DNA TGCGCCAGCAGCCAAGATGGGACCGGTTACGAGCAGTACTTC.